The entry that follows covers one T cell receptor beta chain sequence. The sample originates from a study of blood T cell repertoires in COVID-19. On the study more broadly: Italy, Spain and the United States were the sources of the convalescent and acute COVID-19 samples. From T cells, B-cell-depleted T cells, or PBMCs came the material, which was cDNA or gDNA.

Germline loops: CDR1 LGHDT, CDR2 YNNKEL (reference sequence). There are 13 residues in the CDR3. The trim removed 2 bases at V and 5 bases at J, leaving 1 base unmatched. Original methodology: Reference gene primer amplification gave nucleated cell count estimates. Profiled with immunoSEQ multiplex PCR; TCRdb holds only in-frame clones, not every one. That table is the source of V, J and clone size, and D and trimming were worked out from the DNA. The data show around 98,000 clones, around 72% seen once. The sequence derives from a man in his 70s with acute or convalescent COVID-19. J is TRBJ2-7 and V is TRBV3-1 (or the pseudogene TRBV3-2), with TRBD1 matching over 9 bases. Specimen: peripheral blood. CDR3 bases: TGTGCCAGCAGCCAATGGGACAGGGACGAGCAGTACTTC. As protein: CASSQWDRDEQYF.